This T cell receptor (beta chain) was documented in a study of T cell responses to AZD1222 COVID-19 vaccine. General study findings and limits: Repertoires were obtained solely post-peak T cell response.

Sequencing was performed with immunoSEQ multiplex PCR; in TCRdb, only in-frame clones are kept and a portion is missing. The table lists over 100,000 clones, more than 85% of them singletons, with around 1.6% in the top ten. Germline lookup yields CDR1 LNHDA and CDR2 SQIVND (reference sequence). Unmatched junction bases numbered 6, after V lost 7 bases and J lost 0 bases. The CDR3 spans 14 residues. As regards this clone: The antigen is undetermined.

The clonotype comes from an adult in good health. This chain links TRBV19 with TRBJ2-7, with TRBD1 matching over 7 bases. The sample consisted of peripheral blood, taken on day 0 of AZD1222 vaccination. DNA for the CDR3: TGTGCCAGTACCTCAGGGGGACCCTCCTACGAGCAGTACTTC. Amino acids: CASTSGGPSYEQYF.